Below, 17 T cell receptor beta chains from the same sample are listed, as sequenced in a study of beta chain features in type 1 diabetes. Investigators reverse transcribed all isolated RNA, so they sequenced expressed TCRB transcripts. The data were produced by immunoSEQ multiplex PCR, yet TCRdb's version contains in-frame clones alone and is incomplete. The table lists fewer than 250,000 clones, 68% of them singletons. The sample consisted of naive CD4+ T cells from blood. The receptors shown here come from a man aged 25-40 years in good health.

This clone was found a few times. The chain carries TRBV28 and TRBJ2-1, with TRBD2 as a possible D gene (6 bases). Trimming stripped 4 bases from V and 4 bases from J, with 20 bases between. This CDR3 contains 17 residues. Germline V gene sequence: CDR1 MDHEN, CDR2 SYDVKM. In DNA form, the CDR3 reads TGTGCCAGCAGTTCCACGACTCCAGGCGGGAAGTACAATGAGCAGTTCTTC. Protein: CASSSTTPGGKYNEQFF.

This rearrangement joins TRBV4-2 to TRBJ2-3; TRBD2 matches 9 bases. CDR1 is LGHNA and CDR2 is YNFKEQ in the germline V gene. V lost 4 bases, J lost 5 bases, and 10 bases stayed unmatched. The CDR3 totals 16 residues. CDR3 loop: CASSPIAGAKGDTQYF. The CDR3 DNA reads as TGTGCCAGCAGCCCAATAGCGGGGGCGAAGGGAGATACGCAGTATTTT.

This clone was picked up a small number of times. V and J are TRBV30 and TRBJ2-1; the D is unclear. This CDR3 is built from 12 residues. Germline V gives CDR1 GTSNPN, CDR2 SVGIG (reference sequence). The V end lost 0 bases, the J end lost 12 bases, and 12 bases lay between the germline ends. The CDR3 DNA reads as TGTGCCTGGAGTGTTAGGCCCAAGGGGCAGTTCTTC. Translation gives CAWSVRPKGQFF.

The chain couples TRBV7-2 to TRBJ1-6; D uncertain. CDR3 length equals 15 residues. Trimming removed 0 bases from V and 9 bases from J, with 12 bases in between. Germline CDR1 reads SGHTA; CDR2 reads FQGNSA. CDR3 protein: CASSLAGGLGSPLHF. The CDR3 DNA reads TGTGCCAGCAGCTTAGCTGGAGGGTTAGGTTCACCCCTCCACTTT.

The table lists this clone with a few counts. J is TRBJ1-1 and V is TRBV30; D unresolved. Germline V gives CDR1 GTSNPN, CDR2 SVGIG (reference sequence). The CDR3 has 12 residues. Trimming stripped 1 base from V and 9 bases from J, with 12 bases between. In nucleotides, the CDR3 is TGTGCCTGGAGTGAGTGGTCTTCCCAAGCTTTCTTT. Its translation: CAWSEWSSQAFF.

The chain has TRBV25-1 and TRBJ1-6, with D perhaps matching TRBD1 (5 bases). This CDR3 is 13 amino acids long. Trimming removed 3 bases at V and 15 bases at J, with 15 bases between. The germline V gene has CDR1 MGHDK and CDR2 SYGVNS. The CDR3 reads CASSDWDRRDLHF. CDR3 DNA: TGTGCCAGCAGTGATTGGGACCGGAGAGACCTCCACTTT.

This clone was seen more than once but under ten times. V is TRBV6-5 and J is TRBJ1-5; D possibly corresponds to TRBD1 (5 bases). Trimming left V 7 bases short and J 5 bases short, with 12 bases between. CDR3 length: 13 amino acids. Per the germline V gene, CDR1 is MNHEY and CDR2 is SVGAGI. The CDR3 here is CASTWGRDQPQHF. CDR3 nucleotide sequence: TGTGCCAGCACCTGGGGGAGGGATCAGCCCCAGCATTTT.

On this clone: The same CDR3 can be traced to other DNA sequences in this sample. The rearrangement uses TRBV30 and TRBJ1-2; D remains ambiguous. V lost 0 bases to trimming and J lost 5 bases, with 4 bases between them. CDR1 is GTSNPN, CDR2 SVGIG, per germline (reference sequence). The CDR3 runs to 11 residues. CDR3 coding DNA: TGTGCCTGGAGTGTACGTTATGGCTACACCTTC. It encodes CAWSVRYGYTF.

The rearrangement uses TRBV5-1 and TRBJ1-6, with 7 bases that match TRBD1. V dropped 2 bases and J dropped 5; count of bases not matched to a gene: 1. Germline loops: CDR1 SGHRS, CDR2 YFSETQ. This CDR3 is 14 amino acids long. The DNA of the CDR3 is TGCGCCAGCAGCTTCCAGGGGGATAATTCACCCCTCCACTTT. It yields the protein CASSFQGDNSPLHF.

The CDR3 is CASSHRDRINEQFF. CDR3 in DNA: TGTGCCAGCAGCCACAGGGACCGGATCAATGAGCAGTTCTTC. This chain joins TRBV4-2 and TRBJ2-1, with D perhaps TRBD1 or TRBD2 (5 bases each). The V end lost 3 bases, the J end lost 6 bases, and 12 bases lay between the germline ends. The germline V gene has CDR1 LGHNA and CDR2 YNFKEQ. The CDR3 extends over 14 amino acids.

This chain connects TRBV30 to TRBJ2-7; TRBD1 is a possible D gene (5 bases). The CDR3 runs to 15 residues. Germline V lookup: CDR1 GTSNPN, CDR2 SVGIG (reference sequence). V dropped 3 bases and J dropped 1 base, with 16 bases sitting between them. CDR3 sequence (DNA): TGTGCCTGGAGGAGCAGAACAGGAGATTCCTACGAGCAGTACTTC. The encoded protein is CAWRSRTGDSYEQYF. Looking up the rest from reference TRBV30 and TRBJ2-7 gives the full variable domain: SQTIHQWPATLVQPVGSPLSLECTVEGTSNPNLYWYRQAAGRGLQLLFYSVGIGQISSEVPQNLSASRPQDRQFILSSKKLLLSDSGFYLCAWRSRTGDSYEQYFGPGTRLTVT.

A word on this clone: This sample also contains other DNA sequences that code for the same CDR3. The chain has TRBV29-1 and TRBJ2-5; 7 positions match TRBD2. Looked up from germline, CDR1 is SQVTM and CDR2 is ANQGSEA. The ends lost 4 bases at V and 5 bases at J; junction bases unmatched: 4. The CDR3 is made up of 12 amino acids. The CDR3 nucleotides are TGCAGCGTTGCTGGGGGAGGGGAGACCCAGTACTTC. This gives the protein CSVAGGGETQYF.

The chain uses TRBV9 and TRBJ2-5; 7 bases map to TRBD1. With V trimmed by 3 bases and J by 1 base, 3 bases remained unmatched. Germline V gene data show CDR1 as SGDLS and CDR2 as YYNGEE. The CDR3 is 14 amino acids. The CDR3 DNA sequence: TGTGCCAGCAGCGGTGGGACAGCCCAAGAGACCCAGTACTTC. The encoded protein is CASSGGTAQETQYF. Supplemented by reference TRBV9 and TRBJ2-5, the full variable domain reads DSGVTQTPKHLITATGQRVTLRCSPRSGDLSVYWYQQSLDQGLQFLIQYYNGEERAKGNILERFSAQQFPDLHSELNLSSLELGDSALYFCASSGGTAQETQYFGPGTRLLVL.

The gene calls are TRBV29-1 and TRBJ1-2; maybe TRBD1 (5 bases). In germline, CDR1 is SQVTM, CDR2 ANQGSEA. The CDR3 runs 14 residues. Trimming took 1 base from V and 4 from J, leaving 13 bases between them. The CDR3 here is CSVEAGLGPYGYTF. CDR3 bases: TGCAGCGTTGAAGCGGGATTGGGACCCTATGGCTACACCTTC.

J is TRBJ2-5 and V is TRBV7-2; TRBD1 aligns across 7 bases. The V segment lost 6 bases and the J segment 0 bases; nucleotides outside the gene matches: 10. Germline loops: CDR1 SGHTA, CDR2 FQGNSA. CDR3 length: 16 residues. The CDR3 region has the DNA TGTGCCAGCAGATCTGGACAGGCAGGATACCAAGAGACCCAGTACTTC. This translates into CASRSGQAGYQETQYF.

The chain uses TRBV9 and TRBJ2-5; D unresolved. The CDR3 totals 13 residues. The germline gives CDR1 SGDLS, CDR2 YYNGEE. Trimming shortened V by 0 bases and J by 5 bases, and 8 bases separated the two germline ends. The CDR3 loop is CASSVAYGETQYF. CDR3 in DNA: TGTGCCAGCAGCGTAGCGTACGGGGAGACCCAGTACTTC.

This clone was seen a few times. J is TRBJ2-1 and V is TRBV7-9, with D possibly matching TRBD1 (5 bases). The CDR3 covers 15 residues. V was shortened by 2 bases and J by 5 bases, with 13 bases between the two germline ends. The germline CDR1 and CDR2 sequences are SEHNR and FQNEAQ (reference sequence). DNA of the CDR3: TGTGCCAGCAGCTTAACGGAGACAGCGAACAATGAGCAGTTCTTC. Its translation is CASSLTETANNEQFF.